This is a list of T cell receptor beta chains from one sample in a study of early T cells in non-severe SARS-CoV-2 infection. TCRdb re-called the 5' RACE reads through MiXCR, storing one row per CDR3 protein. The table has 50,000 to 65,000 distinct CDR3 sequences, around 9.1% seen once. The sequenced sample consisted of whole blood. Every receptor here comes from an adult who was a healthcare worker with PCR-confirmed SARS-CoV-2 infection or an uninfected control (not recorded which). The CDR3 runs from the conserved cysteine through the conserved F or W. A D gene is named only where the DNA matches it firmly. A row's size may be missing; if present it is once, few, many or a size class.

D gene,J gene,clone size,V gene,CDR3 DNA,CDR3 protein
TRBD1,TRBJ2-3,few,TRBV7-9,TGTGCCAGCAGCTCCAGGACAGGGGAGAGGGCAGATACGCAGTATTTT,CASSSRTGERADTQYF
-,TRBJ1-2,-,TRBV11-2,TGTGCCAGCAGCTTAGTTTCTGGCCCGATTCGGGGCTACACCTTC,CASSLVSGPIRGYTF
TRBD1,TRBJ2-5,many,TRBV5-5,TGTGCCAGCAGCTTGGAAGTATTGACAGGGCAAGAGACCCAGTACTTC,CASSLEVLTGQETQYF
-,TRBJ2-5,-,TRBV7-2,TGTGCCAGCAGCTTAGGTTTCAGGGAGACCCAGTACTTC,CASSLGFRETQYF
-,TRBJ2-7,many,TRBV6-2/TRBV6-3,TGTGCCAGCAGCACCCCCCGAAGGGAGCAGTACTTC,CASSTPRREQYF
-,TRBJ2-1,-,TRBV10-3,TGTGCCATCAGTGGACTCTTCAGGGGTGTCAATGAGCAGTTCTTC,CAISGLFRGVNEQFF
TRBD1,TRBJ1-2,many,TRBV6-2/TRBV6-3,TGTGCCAGCAGTCCAAGACAGGGGTTTGGCTACACCTTC,CASSPRQGFGYTF
-,TRBJ2-7,large,TRBV11-2,TGTGCCAGCAGCTTAGATTTGGGAGTGAGCGAGCAGTACTTC,CASSLDLGVSEQYF
TRBD1,TRBJ1-1,many,TRBV7-2,TGTGCCAGCAGCTTAAGGGGACAGGGGGACAATGCTGAAGCTTTCTTT,CASSLRGQGDNAEAFF
TRBD2,TRBJ2-7,-,TRBV5-1,TGCGCCAGCAGAAGTTTAGCGGGGACCTACGAGCAGTACTTC,CASRSLAGTYEQYF
-,TRBJ2-7,many,TRBV6-1,TGTGCCAGCAGTAACTTTTACGAGCAGTACTTC,CASSNFYEQYF
TRBD2,TRBJ2-3,many,TRBV4-3,TGCGCCAGCAGCCAAGGACCGGGACTAGCGGTCACAGATACGCAGTATTTT,CASSQGPGLAVTDTQYF
TRBD2,TRBJ2-3,many,TRBV7-2,TGTGCCAGCAGCCTACTAGCGGGGGCCATCACAGATACGCAGTATTTT,CASSLLAGAITDTQYF
TRBD2,TRBJ2-5,many,TRBV20-1,TGCAGTGCTAGAGTACTAGCGGGAGTAGAGACCCAGTACTTC,CSARVLAGVETQYF
-,TRBJ2-2,many,TRBV12-3/TRBV12-4,TGTGCCAGCATCCTTGGGGGCGCCGGGGAGCTGTTTTTT,CASILGGAGELFF
-,TRBJ2-5,many,TRBV7-2,TGTGCCAGCAGCTTAGGGGTAGGATTGGCCCAGTACTTC,CASSLGVGLAQYF
-,TRBJ2-3,-,TRBV27,TGTGCCAGCAGTTTAATTGACAGCACAGATACGCAGTATTTT,CASSLIDSTDTQYF
-,TRBJ2-7,many,TRBV3-1,TGTGCCAGCAGCCCCCGGTGGGGATCCTACGAGCAGTACTTC,CASSPRWGSYEQYF
-,TRBJ2-1,many,TRBV3-1,TGTGCCAGCAGCCAAGCGTCAAACCGGGGACTGACATACCTCAATGAGCAGTTCTTC,CASSQASNRGLTYLNEQFF
-,TRBJ1-5,many,TRBV7-2,TGTGCCAGCAGCTTACAGAATCAGCCCCAGCATTTT,CASSLQNQPQHF
-,TRBJ2-7,-,TRBV29-1,TGCAGCGGCCGTACGGGTCACTCGGGCGAGCAGTACTTC,CSGRTGHSGEQYF
-,TRBJ2-5,many,TRBV7-2,TGTGCCAGCAGCTTAAGGCGGGGAGAGACCCAGTACTTC,CASSLRRGETQYF
-,TRBJ2-1,few,TRBV7-9,TGTGCCAGCAGCTTTTCGGGATTCCCCTACAATGAGCAGTTCTTC,CASSFSGFPYNEQFF
TRBD2,TRBJ2-4,many,TRBV6-2/TRBV6-3,TGTGCCAGCAGTTACATTAGCGGGGAGAACCTAGCCAAAAACATTCAGTACTTC,CASSYISGENLAKNIQYF
-,TRBJ2-7,many,TRBV10-3,TGTGCCATCAGTCCCAATCAGCAGTACGAGCAGTACTTC,CAISPNQQYEQYF
TRBD2,TRBJ2-1,many,TRBV18,TGTGCCAGCTCACGGCGGGAGTTATACAATGAGCAGTTCTTC,CASSRRELYNEQFF
TRBD1,TRBJ2-3,many,TRBV20-1,TGCAGTGCTACCATTCTCCGACAGGGGGAGGACACAGATACGCAGTATTTT,CSATILRQGEDTDTQYF
-,TRBJ1-3,many,TRBV7-3,TGTGCCAGCAGCATGGCCGGGGGAAGTTCTGGAAACACCATATATTTT,CASSMAGGSSGNTIYF
-,TRBJ2-3,once,TRBV5-1,TGCGCCAGCAGCTTGGAGGGCACAGATACGCAGTATTTT,CASSLEGTDTQYF
TRBD2,TRBJ2-4,many,TRBV2,TGTGCCAGCAGGGCCGGGACTAGCGGTTACCAAGCCAAAAACATTCAGTACTTC,CASRAGTSGYQAKNIQYF
-,TRBJ1-2,many,TRBV29-1,TGCAGCGTTGTAGGACAAGGAATCTACACCTTC,CSVVGQGIYTF
TRBD1,TRBJ2-1,many,TRBV7-9,TGTGCCAGCAGCTCTGCAGGGGGCTGGAATGAGCAGTTCTTC,CASSSAGGWNEQFF
-,TRBJ1-2,many,TRBV7-9,TGTGCCAGCAGCGCAACCGGGACACGACGTACTAACTATGGCTACACCTTC,CASSATGTRRTNYGYTF
TRBD2,TRBJ2-7,-,TRBV3-1,TGTGCCAGCAGCCCCTCAGGAGCGGGGCGGGAGTCTTGGTTC,CASSPSGAGRESWF
TRBD1,TRBJ2-7,many,TRBV10-3,TGTGCCATCAGCCGGGACAGGGCCTACGAGCAGTACTTC,CAISRDRAYEQYF
-,TRBJ1-2,-,TRBV30,TGTGCCTGGAGCGCAGGGAGAAATTATGGCTACACCTTC,CAWSAGRNYGYTF
-,TRBJ1-5,-,TRBV27,TGTGCCAGCAGCAGAGTTAGCAATCAGCCCCAGCATTTT,CASSRVSNQPQHF
-,TRBJ2-3,many,TRBV18,TGTGCCAGCTCACAGCGCACAGATACGCAGTATTTT,CASSQRTDTQYF
TRBD1,TRBJ2-1,many,TRBV11-2,TGTGCCAGCAGCTTAGGACCGGGACAGGGGGCTAAAAATGAGCAGTTCTTC,CASSLGPGQGAKNEQFF
TRBD2,TRBJ2-1,many,TRBV4-1,TGCGCCAGCAGCCACGAACTAGCGGGGTCCTACAATGAGCAGTTCTTC,CASSHELAGSYNEQFF
TRBD1,TRBJ2-7,many,TRBV4-2,TGTGCCAGCAGCCAAATCCCCGGGACAGCCTACGAGCAGTACTTC,CASSQIPGTAYEQYF
-,TRBJ2-1,many,TRBV29-1,TGCAGCGTTGAAGACGTCCGCCGCTCCTACAATGAGCAGTTCTTC,CSVEDVRRSYNEQFF
-,TRBJ1-3,many,TRBV20-1,TGCAGTGCTCCGGTGTTCTCTGGAAACACCATATATTTT,CSAPVFSGNTIYF
TRBD1,TRBJ1-4,many,TRBV3-1,TGTGCCAGCAGCCAAGAGGGACAGGGTGAAAAACTGTTTTTT,CASSQEGQGEKLFF
-,TRBJ2-1,many,TRBV11-2,TGTGCCAGCAGCTTTATCGGGATAGCGGTCTCCTACAATGAGCAGTTCTTC,CASSFIGIAVSYNEQFF
-,TRBJ2-3,-,TRBV12-3/TRBV12-4,TGTGCCAGCACCCAATGGGGGGATACGCAGTATTTT,CASTQWGDTQYF
TRBD2,TRBJ2-5,many,TRBV20-1,TGCAGTGCACGATGGGAGGGTGAGGAGACCCAGTACTTC,CSARWEGEETQYF
TRBD2,TRBJ2-5,-,TRBV29-1,TGCAGCGTTTCGACTAGCGTGAACCAGTACTTC,CSVSTSVNQYF
-,TRBJ1-3,-,TRBV12-3/TRBV12-4,TGTGCCAGCAGTTTCGTTCCGGTCTCTGGAAACACCATATATTTT,CASSFVPVSGNTIYF
-,TRBJ1-6,-,TRBV20-1,TGCAGTGCTAGGGCACAGGTTAATTCACCCCTCCACTTT,CSARAQVNSPLHF
-,TRBJ1-1,-,TRBV15,TGTGCCACCAGCAATGGCAGGGCGAGGGACACTGAAGCTTTCTTT,CATSNGRARDTEAFF
-,TRBJ2-2,many,TRBV7-6,TGTGCCAGCAGCTTAAACAGGGATGACCGGGAGCTGTTTTTT,CASSLNRDDRELFF
-,TRBJ2-2,-,TRBV7-2,TGTGCCAGCACGGCCCGAACGAACACCGGGGAGCTGTTTTTT,CASTARTNTGELFF
TRBD2,TRBJ2-7,-,TRBV20-1,TGCAGTGCTTGGAGAGCGGGAGGTTCCTACGAGCAGTACTTC,CSAWRAGGSYEQYF
-,TRBJ2-1,few,TRBV7-8,TGTGCCAGCAGCCCCAGGCTAGCGTCCTACAATGAGCAGTTCTTC,CASSPRLASYNEQFF
TRBD2,TRBJ2-3,few,TRBV12-3/TRBV12-4,TGTGCCAGCAGCCGGACTAGCGGGAGTGGGACGCAGTATTTT,CASSRTSGSGTQYF
TRBD2,TRBJ2-1,many,TRBV20-1,TGCAGTGCTACTAGCGGGATTTACAATGAGCAGTTCTTC,CSATSGIYNEQFF